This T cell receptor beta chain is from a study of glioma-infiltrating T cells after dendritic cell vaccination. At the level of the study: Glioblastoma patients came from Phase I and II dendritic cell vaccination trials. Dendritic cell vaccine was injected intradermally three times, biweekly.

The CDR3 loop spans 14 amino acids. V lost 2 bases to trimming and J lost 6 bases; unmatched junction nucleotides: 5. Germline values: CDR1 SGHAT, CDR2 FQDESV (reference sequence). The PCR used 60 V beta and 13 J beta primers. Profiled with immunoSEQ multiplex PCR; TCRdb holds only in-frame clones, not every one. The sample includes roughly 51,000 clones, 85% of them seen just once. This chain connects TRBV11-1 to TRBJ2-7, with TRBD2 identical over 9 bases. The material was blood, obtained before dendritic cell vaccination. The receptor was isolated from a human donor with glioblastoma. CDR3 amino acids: CASSLRSSGTEQYF. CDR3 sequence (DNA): TGTGCCAGCAGCTTACGGTCTAGCGGGACCGAGCAGTACTTC.